The entry that follows covers one T cell receptor beta chain sequence. This entry belongs to a study of cytomegalovirus exposure and HLA in healthy donors. Each of the donors was a healthy bone marrow donor. The PCR contained 60 Vbeta and 13 Jbeta primers. Sequenced by immunoSEQ multiplex PCR; TCRdb stores in-frame clones only, minus some. The table records roughly 130,000 clones, roughly 80% of them present only once. The CDR3 is made up of 16 amino acids. V was trimmed by 2 bases and J by 1 base, leaving 15 bases between them. From germline, CDR1 is MGHRA and CDR2 YSYEKL. The sequenced sample consisted of PBMCs. The V gene is TRBV4-1, the J gene TRBJ2-7; tentatively, D is TRBD2 (5 bases). The clonotype comes from a woman aged 40 to 49 in good health and CMV-seropositive. The CDR3 sequence is CASSQSPLATSYEQYF. CDR3 in DNA: TGCGCCAGCAGCCAATCCCCCCTAGCTACTTCCTACGAGCAGTACTTC.